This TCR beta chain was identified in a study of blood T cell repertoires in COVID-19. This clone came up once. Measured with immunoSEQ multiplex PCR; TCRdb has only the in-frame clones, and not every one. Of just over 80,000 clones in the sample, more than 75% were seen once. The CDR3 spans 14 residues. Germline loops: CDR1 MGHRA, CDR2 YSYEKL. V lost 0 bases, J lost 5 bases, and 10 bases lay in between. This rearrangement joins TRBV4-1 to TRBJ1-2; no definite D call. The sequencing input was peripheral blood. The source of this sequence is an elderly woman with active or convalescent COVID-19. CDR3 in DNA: TGCGCCAGCAGCCAAGAAGAGGCGGGGTATGGCTACACCTTC. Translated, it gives CASSQEEAGYGYTF.